This T cell receptor (beta chain) stems from a study of T cells in Graves' hyperthyroidism and ophthalmopathy. Overall study results and limits: Also found in blood were most expanded thyroid clonotypes above 0.001.

Under 3 months was the duration of disease in ophthalmopathy patients, who also had a Clinical Activity Score of at least 3 and a NOSPECS grade of at least 4. This clonotype was recorded a few times. Its specificity is unknown. Germline V gene sequence: CDR1 MDHEN, CDR2 SYDVKM. Trimming cost V 5 bases and J 2 bases, with 13 bases left between them. This CDR3 has 15 amino acids. What was amplified from RNA transcripts were TCR beta CDR3 regions. In the first-round RT-PCR of the TCR CDR3, the HTBI primer set was used. TCRdb itself ran the multiplex PCR reads through MiXCR, one entry per CDR3 protein. The sample lists around 270,000 distinct CDR3 sequences; about 19% were seen once.

The sequenced material came from blood. The TCR originated in a man between 50 and 59 years old with Graves' ophthalmopathy. The gene calls are TRBV28 and TRBJ1-5; D unclear. The CDR3 is CASSPNGSGNQPQHF. CDR3 DNA sequence: TGTGCCAGCAGTCCGAACGGGAGCGGCAATCAGCCCCAGCATTTT. The variable domain in full, completed from reference TRBV28 and TRBJ1-5, reads DVKVTQSSRYLVKRTGEKVFLECVQDMDHENMFWYRQDPGLGLRLIYFSYDVKMKEKGDIPEGYSVSREKKERFSLILESASTNQTSMYLCASSPNGSGNQPQHFGDGTRLSIL.